A single sample gave rise to the 32 T cell receptor beta chains below, sequenced in a study of cytomegalovirus exposure and HLA in healthy donors. Profiled with immunoSEQ multiplex PCR; TCRdb holds only in-frame clones, not every one. Found here are 200,000 to 250,000 clones, 65% to 85% of them singletons; the top ten hold about an eighth. Source material: PBMCs. These receptors originate from a woman aged 25 to 45 in good health and CMV-seropositive.

In this sample, this clone turned up once. This chain connects TRBV19 to TRBJ2-7; TRBD2 aligns across 7 bases. The V gene's germline CDR1 is LNHDA and CDR2 SQIVND (reference sequence). V dropped 2 bases and J dropped 6; count of bases not matched to a gene: 7. CDR3 length: 14 residues. CDR3 bases: TGTGCCAGTAGTATAATGGCTAGCGGTTCCGAGCAGTACTTC. Residues: CASSIMASGSEQYF.

This chain joins TRBV7-3 and TRBJ2-7; 7 bases map to TRBD2. The CDR3 has 14 amino acids. V trimming: 5 bases; J trimming: 4 bases; junction bases outside the gene matches: 8. Per the germline V gene, CDR1 is SGHTA and CDR2 is FQGTGA. In DNA form, the CDR3 reads TGTGCCAGCAGCCTAAAGGGAGGGGCTTACGAGCAGTACTTC. Translating it yields CASSLKGGAYEQYF.

The chain couples TRBV6-5 to TRBJ2-7; possible D gene TRBD2, 6 bases. The CDR3 is 13 amino acids. CDR1 is MNHEY, CDR2 SVGAGI, per germline. V dropped 2 bases and J dropped 6 bases, with 11 bases sitting between them. This chain's CDR3 is CASSYLKEGEQYF. CDR3 nucleotides: TGTGCCAGCAGTTACCTCAAGGAGGGCGAGCAGTACTTC.

J is TRBJ2-2 and V is TRBV27, with 12 bases aligning to TRBD2. V lost 3 bases and J lost 6; bases outside the gene matches: 17. Germline V CDR1 and CDR2: MNHEY, SMNVEV (reference sequence). There are 20 residues in the CDR3. The CDR3 nucleotides are TGTGCCAGCAGTTTCTATTCGCCCTTTACTAGCGGGAGGCAGGCCGGGGAGCTGTTTTTT. Protein: CASSFYSPFTSGRQAGELFF.

This chain connects TRBV27 to TRBJ2-3, with D perhaps matching TRBD2 (5 bases). This CDR3 is built from 14 residues. The germline gives CDR1 MNHEY, CDR2 SMNVEV (reference sequence). Trimming removed 8 bases at V and 2 bases at J, with 14 bases between. CDR3 bases: TGTGCCAGCTCTTCGGGGAGCATCACAGATACGCAGTATTTT. Translated, it gives CASSSGSITDTQYF.

This sequence joins TRBV9 and TRBJ2-7; possible D gene TRBD1, 7 bases. The germline V gene encodes CDR1 SGDLS and CDR2 YYNGEE. V was cut by 0 bases and J by 2 bases, with 9 bases left in between. This CDR3 is built from 14 residues. CDR3 in DNA: TGTGCCAGCAGCGTAGCAGGGGGGACCTACGAGCAGTACTTC. Protein: CASSVAGGTYEQYF.

The genes are TRBV28 and TRBJ1-4; no definite D call. The CDR3 is 16 amino acids. Looked up from germline, CDR1 is MDHEN and CDR2 is SYDVKM. V gave up 7 bases and J gave up 1 base, with 16 bases separating them. The CDR3 bases are TGTGCCAGCACGCCCAGCTTTTACGGAACTAATGAAAAACTGTTTTTT. Protein: CASTPSFYGTNEKLFF.

This clone was seen more than once but under ten times. CDR3 DNA sequence: TGTGCCAGCAGTTTAGCAGGGTGGGGTGGCTACACCTTC. Its translation is CASSLAGWGGYTF. The chain has TRBV28 and TRBJ1-2; D perhaps matches TRBD1 (5 bases). Germline loops: CDR1 MDHEN, CDR2 SYDVKM. Trimming pared 2 bases from V and 7 bases from J, leaving 11 bases between. The CDR3 loop spans 13 amino acids.

Of note for this clone: The DNA is left out, because the CDR3 cannot be placed on it with certainty; the CDR3 is given as TCRdb lists it. The V and J genes are TRBV5-4 and TRBJ2-1; the DNA was not compared with TRBD1, the D call given in the table. Germline loops: CDR1 SGHNT, CDR2 YYREEE (reference sequence). Counting both end residues, the CDR3 totals 15 amino acids. The chain's CDR3 is CASSFGQGSTGEEFF.

This chain uses TRBV5-1 with TRBJ1-2; D is unresolved. Trimming pared 0 bases from V and 0 bases from J, leaving 6 bases between. There are 14 residues in the CDR3. CDR1 SGHRS and CDR2 YFSETQ come from the germline V gene. The CDR3 nucleotides read TGCGCCAGCAGCTTGGACAGAGCTAACTATGGCTACACCTTC. It is translated as CASSLDRANYGYTF. The whole variable domain, filled in from reference TRBV5-1 and TRBJ1-2, reads KAGVTQTPRYLIKTRGQQVTLSCSPISGHRSVSWYQQTPGQGLQFLFEYFSETQRNKGNFPGRFSGRQFSNSRSEMNVSTLELGDSALYLCASSLDRANYGYTFGSGTRLTVV.

The V and J genes are TRBV27 and TRBJ2-7, with 7 positions matching TRBD1. After removal of 5 bases from V and 5 bases from J, the junction contained 9 bases not matched to a gene. CDR3 size: 14 residues. Germline CDR1 and CDR2: MNHEY and SMNVEV (reference sequence). The CDR3 DNA reads as TGTGCCAGCAGTCAGACAGGGTTTCTGGACGAGCAGTACTTC. Translation: CASSQTGFLDEQYF.

The V and J genes are TRBV9 and TRBJ1-3; D not resolved. CDR1 and CDR2 (germline): SGDLS, YYNGEE. The germline V and J ends were trimmed by 0 bases and 4 bases, with 11 bases remaining between them. The CDR3 is 15 residues long. The CDR3 spells CASSVAGTAGNTIYF. DNA for the CDR3: TGTGCCAGCAGCGTAGCCGGTACGGCCGGAAACACCATATATTTT.

CDR3 coding DNA: TGTGCCAGCAGTGGCCAAGTAATGAACACTGAAGCTTTCTTT. Translating it yields CASSGQVMNTEAFF. V is TRBV2 and J is TRBJ1-1; no reliable D call. Germline CDR1 and CDR2: SNHLY and FYNNEI. Trimming stripped 4 bases from V and 0 bases from J, with 9 bases between. The CDR3 runs 14 residues.

The chain recombines TRBV11-3 with TRBJ2-3; 9 bases match TRBD2. The CDR3 is 15 amino acids. V trimming: 5 bases; J trimming: 2 bases; junction bases outside the gene matches: 5. The germline gives CDR1 SGHNT, CDR2 YENEEA. CDR3 nucleotides: TGTGCCAGCAGCCCCCTAGCGGGGTTCACAGATACGCAGTATTTT. Translation gives CASSPLAGFTDTQYF.

The V call is TRBV28, the J call TRBJ1-5, with no clear D. The CDR3 spans 15 residues. Trimming shortened V by 6 bases and J by 2 bases, and 14 bases separated the two germline ends. Per the germline V gene, CDR1 is MDHEN and CDR2 is SYDVKM. DNA of the CDR3: TGTGCCAGCAGCCTACCTGAGAGGGGCAATCAGCCCCAGCATTTT. Its translation is CASSLPERGNQPQHF.

J is TRBJ1-1 and V is TRBV2; D uncertain. V shed 0 bases and J shed 7 bases, with 9 bases lying between them. The CDR3 is 13 amino acids. Germline CDR1 SNHLY, CDR2 FYNNEI. CDR3 loop: CASSEARYDEAFF. In DNA, the CDR3 is TGTGCCAGCAGTGAAGCGCGGTACGATGAAGCTTTCTTT.

This chain joins TRBV7-6 and TRBJ2-7, with 7 bases matching TRBD2. The J segment lost 1 base and the V segment lost 2 bases, leaving 2 bases of the junction unmatched. Germline CDR1 reads SGHVS; CDR2 reads FNYEAQ. CDR3 length equals 14 residues. CDR3 DNA: TGTGCCAGCAGCTTACGGGGAGGGTCCTACGAGCAGTACTTC. Translation gives CASSLRGGSYEQYF.

For this clone: This same CDR3 is encoded by further DNA sequences in the sample. The chain uses TRBV2 and TRBJ1-1, with D unclear. The V gene's germline CDR1 is SNHLY and CDR2 FYNNEI. This CDR3 comprises 14 residues. Trimming took off 6 bases at V and 3 bases at J, with 14 bases between the two ends. The chain's CDR3 is CASRPRLGDTEAFF. The DNA of the CDR3 is TGTGCCAGCAGGCCTCGACTCGGGGACACTGAAGCTTTCTTT.

This chain links TRBV30 with TRBJ1-5; D perhaps matches TRBD1 (5 bases). This CDR3 spans 12 amino acids. V shed 3 bases and J shed 4 bases, with 7 bases lying between them. Germline CDR1 and CDR2: GTSNPN and SVGIG (reference sequence). The CDR3, as DNA: TGTGCCTGGAGCAGACAGAATCAGCCCCAGCATTTT. It translates to CAWSRQNQPQHF.

The rearrangement links TRBV29-1 to TRBJ1-1; D not resolved. V lost 6 bases and J 11 bases, leaving 13 bases between the germline ends. This CDR3 contains 10 residues. CDR1 SQVTM and CDR2 ANQGSEA come from the germline V gene. DNA for the CDR3: TGCAGCGTAGTAACGGGGAGGGCTTTCTTT. It yields the protein CSVVTGRAFF.

The genes are TRBV30 and TRBJ2-7; 7 bases align to TRBD2. The V gene's germline CDR1 is GTSNPN and CDR2 SVGIG (reference sequence). The CDR3 consists of 15 residues. V lost 4 bases, J lost 2 bases, and 11 bases stayed unmatched. DNA for the CDR3: TGTGCCTGGATACCCTTAACTAGCGAGACCTACGAGCAGTACTTC. Translated: CAWIPLTSETYEQYF.

The rearrangement links TRBV6-4 to TRBJ2-2; no definite D call. Germline values: CDR1 MRHNA, CDR2 SNTAGT. The CDR3 runs 14 residues. Trimming left V 0 bases short and J 4 bases short, with 6 bases between. CDR3 sequence: CASSDSTTTGELFF. As DNA, the CDR3 is TGTGCCAGCAGTGACTCGACGACCACCGGGGAGCTGTTTTTT.

The gene calls are TRBV30 and TRBJ2-7, with D possibly TRBD1 on 5 matching bases. Germline V CDR1 and CDR2: GTSNPN, SVGIG (reference sequence). This CDR3 comprises 11 residues. V was clipped by 3 bases and J by 4 bases, with 7 bases between them. CDR3 amino acids: CAWRKGYEQYF. The CDR3 nucleotides read TGTGCCTGGAGGAAGGGGTACGAGCAGTACTTC.

The chain joins TRBV6-6 to TRBJ2-1; 7 bases align to TRBD2. Trimming cost V 6 bases and J 6 bases; bases outside gene matches: 5. The germline CDR1 and CDR2 sequences are MNHNY and SVGAGI (reference sequence). The CDR3 sequence is 13 residues long. CDR3 in amino acids: CASSSGLGNEQFF. The CDR3 DNA reads TGTGCCAGCAGCTCCGGACTAGGCAATGAGCAGTTCTTC.

J is TRBJ2-4 and V is TRBV7-2, with TRBD1 matching 8 bases. This CDR3 spans 15 amino acids. CDR1 is SGHTA and CDR2 is FQGNSA in the germline V gene. The J segment lost 5 bases and the V segment lost 3 bases, leaving 6 bases of the junction unmatched. Here the CDR3 DNA reads TGTGCCAGCAGCTTTAATCTGGGACAGGAAAACATTCAGTACTTC. Translating it yields CASSFNLGQENIQYF.

This clone has a handful of counts. The rearrangement links TRBV21-1 to TRBJ1-2; the table's D call, TRBD1, has no DNA check behind it. TRBV21-1 is listed as a pseudogene. The CDR3 spans 16 residues. The CDR3 sequence: CASSKGGQSTNYGYTF. For the CDR3, the DNA is TGTGCCAGCAGCAAAGGGGGACAGAGCACAAACTATGGCTACACCTTC.

The V call is TRBV6-5, the J call TRBJ2-1; 7 bases map to TRBD1. The germline V gene has CDR1 MNHEY and CDR2 SVGAGI. The CDR3 covers 16 residues. Trimming at V came to 0 bases and at J to 4 bases, leaving 6 bases not matched to a gene. CDR3 in amino acids: CASSYSSRGSYNEQFF. The CDR3 region has the DNA TGTGCCAGCAGTTACTCCTCCAGGGGGTCTTACAATGAGCAGTTCTTC.

The chain uses TRBV30 and TRBJ1-5; D gene ambiguous. Germline CDR1 and CDR2: GTSNPN and SVGIG (reference sequence). The V end was cut by 2 bases, the J end by 6 bases, with 11 bases between. The CDR3 sequence is 13 residues long. The CDR3 sequence: CAWSSSPIQPQHF. CDR3 nucleotides: TGTGCCTGGAGTTCTAGCCCCATTCAGCCCCAGCATTTT.

The chain uses TRBV30 and TRBJ2-7, with D unresolved. Between the trimmed V and J ends, which lost 5 bases and 0 bases, there was a span of 5 bases. This CDR3 comprises 11 residues. Germline CDR1 is GTSNPN and CDR2 is SVGIG (reference sequence). CDR3 loop: CAWGFSYEQYF. CDR3 bases: TGTGCCTGGGGCTTCTCCTACGAGCAGTACTTC.

The chain is built from TRBV7-2 and TRBJ1-1, with D possibly being TRBD1 (5 bases). Germline V CDR1 and CDR2: SGHTA, FQGNSA. There are 15 residues in the CDR3. V was shortened by 1 base and J by 0 bases, with 9 bases between the two germline ends. The CDR3 DNA is TGTGCCAGCAGCTTAGGTACAGGCATGAACACTGAAGCTTTCTTT. It specifies CASSLGTGMNTEAFF.

The CDR3 is CASSLNPGQGGVNYGYTF. CDR3 coding DNA: TGTGCCAGCAGTTTAAATCCGGGACAGGGGGGGGTTAACTATGGCTACACCTTC. The V and J genes are TRBV27 and TRBJ1-2; 11 bases fit TRBD1. Germline trimming cut 2 bases from V and 1 base from J; bases unmatched to any gene: 9. Germline V gene sequence: CDR1 MNHEY, CDR2 SMNVEV (reference sequence). The CDR3 sequence is 18 residues long.

The genes are TRBV6-5 and TRBJ2-7; 10 nucleotides agree with TRBD1. After removal of 7 bases from V and 1 base from J, the junction contained 4 bases not matched to a gene. CDR1 and CDR2 from the germline V gene are MNHEY and SVGAGI. The CDR3 covers 14 residues. The CDR3, as DNA: TGTGCCAGCAAAAGGACAGGGGGTTCCTACGAGCAGTACTTC. Translated, it gives CASKRTGGSYEQYF.